Following are 2 T cell receptor beta chains from one sample sequenced in a study of shared clonotypes between healthy human individuals (dated by TCRdb to 2018 to 2020). CD8 naive samples were obtained by positive selection for CCR7 among CD45RO-negative cells, yielding a CD45RA+CCR7+ population from which TemRA cells were excluded. Receptor libraries were prepared by the immunoSEQ multiplex PCR assay. As stored in TCRdb, this immuneACCESS dataset retains in-frame rearrangements with V and J assigned. A fraction of the clones does not appear; measured against another copy, unresolved V genes explain less than half of the discrepancy, and the remainder lacks a known reason. For this sample the table gives about 2.1 million clones, of which under 95% were detected only once. The ten largest clones represent more than 1.5% of the sample. The specimen was naive CD8+ T cells from PBMCs. This specimen's cell subset or site label, per the study, means: CD45RA+CCR7+. All receptors come from a man younger than 35 in good health. Some clones in this sample may be carry-over from other donors' samples.

The chain joins TRBV7-9 to TRBJ2-1; D may be TRBD1 or TRBD2 (5 bases each). The V gene's germline CDR1 is SEHNR and CDR2 FQNEAQ (reference sequence). V gave up 4 bases and J gave up 10 bases, with 17 bases separating them. The CDR3 extends over 14 amino acids. Written as DNA, the CDR3 is TGTGCCAGCAGCTCAGGCGGTCGGGGCCAGGAGCAGTTCTTC. This translates into CASSSGGRGQEQFF.

The rearrangement links TRBV27 to TRBJ2-1, with 9 bases fitting TRBD1. Germline V gives CDR1 MNHEY, CDR2 SMNVEV (reference sequence). The CDR3 spans 15 residues. The trim removed 3 bases at V and 6 bases at J, leaving 6 bases unmatched. The CDR3 sequence: CASSFWGQGFNEQFF. In DNA form, the CDR3 reads TGTGCCAGCAGTTTTTGGGGACAGGGTTTCAATGAGCAGTTCTTC.